What follows are 3 T cell receptor beta chains derived from one specimen sequenced in a study of blood T cells in healthy people across ages. Sample-barcoded 5' priming and a J-beta primer mix drove a second PCR of roughly 6 to 12 cycles. Each CDR3 protein gets one entry after TCRdb re-called the 5' RACE reads with MiXCR. The table lists more than 900,000 distinct CDR3 sequences, about 28% of them singletons. In addition, the sample was reused for a study of T cells of mothers and their children.

The sequenced sample was blood. Source of these receptors: a woman aged 40 to 50 in good health.

The rearrangement uses TRBV4-1 and TRBJ2-1; TRBD2 matches at 13 bases. The DNA end is more similar to TRBJ2-7, so the J call may be wrong. CDR1 is MGHRA, CDR2 YSYEKL, per germline. CDR3 length: 16 amino acids. The CDR3 region has the DNA TGCGCCAGCAGCCATTCCGGGACTAGCGGGGTCTACGAGCAGTACTTC. It specifies CASSHSGTSGVYEQYF.

There are a few counts of this clonotype. The V gene is TRBV5-1, the J gene TRBJ1-1, with 9 bases matching TRBD1. The CDR3 is made up of 14 amino acids. The germline V gene has CDR1 SGHRS and CDR2 YFSETQ. After removal of 4 bases from V and 5 bases from J, the junction contained 6 bases not matched to a gene. In DNA form, the CDR3 reads TGCGCCAGCAGCCTAACAGGGGGCGAGACTGAAGCTTTCTTT. Amino acid sequence: CASSLTGGETEAFF.

At least ten counts were recorded for this clonotype. V and J are TRBV9 and TRBJ2-2; no firm D call. Trimming removed 4 bases at V and 5 bases at J, with 18 bases between. The germline V gene has CDR1 SGDLS and CDR2 YYNGEE. The CDR3 runs 16 residues. The CDR3 spells CASSPRKIGNTGELFF. The CDR3 coding sequence is TGTGCCAGCAGCCCCCGCAAGATAGGAAATACCGGGGAGCTGTTTTTT.